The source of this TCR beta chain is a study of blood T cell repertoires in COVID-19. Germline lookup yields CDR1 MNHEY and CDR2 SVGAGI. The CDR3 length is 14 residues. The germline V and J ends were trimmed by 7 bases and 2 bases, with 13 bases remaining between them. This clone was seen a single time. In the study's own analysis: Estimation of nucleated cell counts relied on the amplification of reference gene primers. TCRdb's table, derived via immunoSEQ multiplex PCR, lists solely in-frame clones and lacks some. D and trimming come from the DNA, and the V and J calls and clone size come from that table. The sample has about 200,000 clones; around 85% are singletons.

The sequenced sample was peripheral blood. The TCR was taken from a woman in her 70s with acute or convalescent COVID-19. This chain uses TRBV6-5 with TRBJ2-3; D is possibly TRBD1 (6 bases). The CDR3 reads CASNLRGFTDTQYF. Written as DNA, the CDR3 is TGTGCCAGCAATCTCAGGGGATTCACAGATACGCAGTATTTT.